Each of the 25 T cell receptor beta chains below was sequenced from the same sample in a study of cytomegalovirus exposure and HLA in healthy donors. 60 Vbeta and 13 Jbeta primers were used in PCR. Method: immunoSEQ multiplex PCR; TCRdb's copy keeps in-frame clones and lacks some. The sample records 150,000 or so clones, about 80% being singletons. Sequenced: PBMCs. The receptors here all came from a man between 25 and 39 years old in good health and CMV-seropositive.

The chain is built from TRBV5-1 and TRBJ2-4, with TRBD1 matching 7 bases. The CDR3 sequence is 14 residues long. The J segment lost 6 bases and the V segment lost 0 bases, leaving 3 bases of the junction unmatched. Germline CDR1 SGHRS, CDR2 YFSETQ. CDR3 sequence reads: CASSLEGGSNIQYF. The CDR3, as DNA: TGCGCCAGCAGCTTGGAAGGGGGCTCAAACATTCAGTACTTC.

The J gene is TRBJ2-5, the V gene TRBV7-2; tentative D call: TRBD1 (6 bases). With 5 bases removed from V and 5 bases from J, the gap between germline ends came to 15 bases. The CDR3 has 14 residues. Germline V CDR1 and CDR2: SGHTA, FQGNSA. For the CDR3, the DNA is TGTGCCAGCAGCCCACAGGGCCCCTCGGAGACCCAGTACTTC. Its protein is CASSPQGPSETQYF.

This chain links TRBV9 with TRBJ2-7; 11 bases fit TRBD2. Trimming cost V 0 bases and J 0 bases; bases outside gene matches: 2. The CDR3 totals 16 residues. Germline CDR1 and CDR2: SGDLS and YYNGEE. The CDR3 region has the DNA TGTGCCAGCAGCGTAGATAGCGGGGGGGACTCCTACGAGCAGTACTTC. The encoded protein is CASSVDSGGDSYEQYF. The whole variable domain, filled in from reference TRBV9 and TRBJ2-7, reads DSGVTQTPKHLITATGQRVTLRCSPRSGDLSVYWYQQSLDQGLQFLIQYYNGEERAKGNILERFSAQQFPDLHSELNLSSLELGDSALYFCASSVDSGGDSYEQYFGPGTRLTVT.

This sequence joins TRBV6-5 and TRBJ1-2; D remains unclear. The CDR3 is 12 amino acids. Germline V gene data show CDR1 as MNHEY and CDR2 as SVGAGI. V lost 7 bases and J 4 bases, leaving 10 bases between the germline ends. CDR3 sequence reads: CASKSGIYGYTF. The CDR3 DNA is TGTGCCAGCAAATCGGGGATCTATGGCTACACCTTC.

The chain recombines TRBV30 with TRBJ1-5; no clear D gene. This CDR3 has 14 amino acids. CDR1 is GTSNPN and CDR2 is SVGIG in the germline V gene (reference sequence). Trimming pared 0 bases from V and 0 bases from J, leaving 6 bases between. CDR3 loop: CAWSVIYSNQPQHF. The CDR3 DNA reads TGTGCCTGGAGTGTAATCTATAGCAATCAGCCCCAGCATTTT.

The chain has TRBV9 and TRBJ2-2, with 7 nucleotides matching TRBD1. V shed 4 bases, J shed 3 bases, and the junction held 9 bases outside the gene matches. Germline CDR1 is SGDLS and CDR2 is YYNGEE. The CDR3 runs to 16 residues. Here the CDR3 DNA reads TGTGCCAGCAGCCCGCAACAGGGGAAGTACACCGGGGAGCTGTTTTTT. Its translation is CASSPQQGKYTGELFF. The variable domain in full, with the rest retrieved from reference TRBV9 and TRBJ2-2, is DSGVTQTPKHLITATGQRVTLRCSPRSGDLSVYWYQQSLDQGLQFLIQYYNGEERAKGNILERFSAQQFPDLHSELNLSSLELGDSALYFCASSPQQGKYTGELFFGEGSRLTVL.

This chain joins TRBV6-5 and TRBJ1-5, with 9 bases aligning to TRBD1. CDR1 and CDR2 from the germline V gene are MNHEY and SVGAGI. The CDR3 totals 14 residues. With V trimmed by 7 bases and J by 4 bases, 5 bases remained unmatched. In DNA form, the CDR3 reads TGTGCCAGCAAGACGGACAGGGGTAATCAGCCCCAGCATTTT. This translates into CASKTDRGNQPQHF.

V gene TRBV30 combines with J gene TRBJ2-7; D possibly corresponds to TRBD1 (6 bases). The CDR3 totals 14 residues. Germline V gives CDR1 GTSNPN, CDR2 SVGIG (reference sequence). V gave up 1 base and J gave up 3 bases, with 13 bases separating them. CDR3 sequence reads: CAWSGDKPSYEQYF. The CDR3, as DNA: TGTGCCTGGAGTGGGGACAAGCCCAGCTACGAGCAGTACTTC.

This rearrangement joins TRBV5-4 to TRBJ2-2; TRBD2 matches at 7 bases. The junction had 8 bases not matched to a gene; V was cut back by 3 bases and J by 3 bases. Germline V gives CDR1 SGHNT, CDR2 YYREEE (reference sequence). The CDR3 is made up of 16 amino acids. CDR3 protein: CASSSTGGEDTGELFF. The CDR3, as DNA: TGTGCCAGCAGCTCTACGGGGGGAGAGGACACCGGGGAGCTGTTTTTT. Supplemented by reference TRBV5-4 and TRBJ2-2, the full variable domain reads ETGVTQSPTHLIKTRGQQVTLRCSSQSGHNTVSWYQQALGQGPQFIFQYYREEENGRGNFPPRFSGLQFPNYSSELNVNALELDDSALYLCASSSTGGEDTGELFFGEGSRLTVL.

The chain joins TRBV15 to TRBJ1-2; a possible D gene is TRBD1 (5 bases). The V end lost 1 base, the J end lost 7 bases, and 7 bases lay between the germline ends. CDR1 and CDR2 (germline): LNHNV, YYDKDF (reference sequence). This CDR3 is built from 12 residues. The CDR3 DNA is TGTGCCACCAGCAGAGGGGGCGTTGGCTACACCTTC. Its translation is CATSRGGVGYTF. The full variable domain, its missing parts supplied by reference TRBV15 and TRBJ1-2, is DAMVIQNPRYQVTQFGKPVTLSCSQTLNHNVMYWYQQKSSQAPKLLFHYYDKDFNNEADTPDNFQSRRPNTSFCFLDIRSPGLGDTAMYLCATSRGGVGYTFGSGTRLTVV.

CDR3 sequence reads: CASSPGQGIWALEQYF. The DNA of the CDR3 is TGTGCCAGCAGCCCCGGACAGGGTATATGGGCACTCGAGCAGTACTTC. V gene TRBV14 combines with J gene TRBJ2-7, with 8 nucleotides matching TRBD1. There are 16 residues in the CDR3. V lost 4 bases, J lost 6 bases, and 14 bases stayed unmatched. The germline gives CDR1 SGHDN, CDR2 FVKESK.

CDR3: CASSGPGQKTEAFF. CDR3 bases: TGTGCCAGCAGCGGACCGGGACAAAAAACTGAAGCTTTCTTT. The genes are TRBV7-8 and TRBJ1-1; weak D call: TRBD1 (6 bases). Germline V gene sequence: CDR1 SGHVS, CDR2 FQNEAQ. V was cut by 5 bases and J by 5 bases, with 15 bases left in between. This CDR3 spans 14 amino acids.

The V call is TRBV7-2, the J call TRBJ2-7; D remains ambiguous. The germline V and J ends were trimmed by 2 bases and 3 bases, with 11 bases remaining between them. CDR1 is SGHTA and CDR2 is FQGNSA in the germline V gene. The CDR3 length is 14 residues. The CDR3 DNA reads as TGTGCCAGCAGCTTAAGTATTTTCAGCTACGAGCAGTACTTC. It specifies CASSLSIFSYEQYF. The full variable domain, in which reference TRBV7-2 and TRBJ2-7 provide the parts outside the CDR3, is GAGVSQSPSNKVTEKGKDVELRCDPISGHTALYWYRQSLGQGLEFLIYFQGNSAPDKSGLPSDRFSAERTGGSVSTLTIQRTQQEDSAVYLCASSLSIFSYEQYFGPGTRLTVT.

This clone has a single count. The rearrangement joins TRBV27 to TRBJ2-1, with TRBD1 identical over 9 bases. After removal of 4 bases from V and 7 bases from J, the junction contained 20 bases not matched to a gene. Germline CDR1 reads MNHEY; CDR2 reads SMNVEV (reference sequence). The CDR3 is 19 residues long. DNA for the CDR3: TGTGCCAGCAGTTATTTTAGGCCCCGACCGGACAGGGGAGCAAATGAGCAGTTCTTC. Protein: CASSYFRPRPDRGANEQFF.

This chain links TRBV11-2 with TRBJ2-7; 9 positions match TRBD1. CDR1 is SGHAT, CDR2 FQNNGV, per germline. The J segment lost 2 bases and the V segment lost 5 bases, leaving 7 bases of the junction unmatched. The CDR3 covers 15 residues. Written as DNA, the CDR3 is TGTGCCAGCAGCGACCGGGACAGGGCCACCTACGAGCAGTACTTC. It specifies CASSDRDRATYEQYF.

The CDR3 nucleotides are TGTGCCAGTAGTACCCTGGACAGCGGGGTAGTTAACTATGGCTACACCTTC. This gives the protein CASSTLDSGVVNYGYTF. The gene calls are TRBV19 and TRBJ1-2; a weak D match, TRBD1 (6 bases). The V end was cut by 4 bases, the J end by 1 base, with 19 bases between. This CDR3 comprises 17 residues. Germline loops: CDR1 LNHDA, CDR2 SQIVND (reference sequence). The whole variable domain, remainder taken from reference TRBV19 and TRBJ1-2, is DGGITQSPKYLFRKEGQNVTLSCEQNLNHDAMYWYRQDPGQGLRLIYYSQIVNDFQKGDIAEGYSVSREKKESFPLTVTSAQKNPTAFYLCASSTLDSGVVNYGYTFGSGTRLTVV.

The gene calls are TRBV14 and TRBJ1-4, with a possible D match to TRBD1 (6 bases). The CDR3 covers 14 residues. Germline V gene sequence: CDR1 SGHDN, CDR2 FVKESK. The ends were cut back, 5 bases at V and 8 bases at J, with 15 bases in the middle. CDR3 sequence reads: CASSYTGKREKLFF. The DNA for the CDR3 is TGTGCCAGCAGCTATACAGGGAAACGGGAAAAACTGTTTTTT.

DNA of the CDR3: TGTGCCAGTAGTGCCGGGACAGGGGACTACGAGCAGTACTTC. Amino acid sequence: CASSAGTGDYEQYF. This rearrangement joins TRBV19 to TRBJ2-7; 10 nucleotides match TRBD1. With 5 bases clipped from V and 3 bases from J, the junction kept 4 bases outside the gene matches. Per germline, CDR1 LNHDA and CDR2 SQIVND (reference sequence). There are 14 residues in the CDR3.

This clone has only a few counts. J is TRBJ2-1 and V is TRBV6-1; a possible D gene is TRBD1 (5 bases). CDR1 is MNHNS, CDR2 SASEGT, per germline. V was clipped by 2 bases and J by 8 bases, with 13 bases between them. The CDR3 is 14 amino acids. The CDR3 bases are TGTGCCAGCAGTGAACCAGCCAGGGTGGATGAGCAGTTCTTC. Residues: CASSEPARVDEQFF.

V and J are TRBV27 and TRBJ1-1; D unresolved. Germline CDR1 and CDR2: MNHEY and SMNVEV (reference sequence). Trimming cost V 5 bases and J 1 base, with 11 bases left between them. This CDR3 spans 14 amino acids. The CDR3 loop is CASSLRGTNTEAFF. The CDR3 DNA reads as TGTGCCAGCAGTCTCCGGGGAACGAACACTGAAGCTTTCTTT.

The J gene is TRBJ2-3, the V gene TRBV29-1; the D is unclear. Trimming left V 3 bases short and J 6 bases short, with 10 bases between. The germline gives CDR1 SQVTM, CDR2 ANQGSEA. This CDR3 comprises 12 residues. DNA for the CDR3: TGCAGCGTTGATGCGTCTTTCGATACGCAGTATTTT. It translates to CSVDASFDTQYF.

The chain joins TRBV7-2 to TRBJ2-7; the D gene is possibly TRBD1 (6 bases). This CDR3 spans 15 amino acids. Looked up from germline, CDR1 is SGHTA and CDR2 is FQGNSA. Trimming pared 6 bases from V and 3 bases from J, leaving 18 bases between. The CDR3 sequence is CASRPDRPLRYEQYF. CDR3 DNA: TGTGCCAGCAGACCCGACAGGCCCCTCCGCTACGAGCAGTACTTC. Based on the CDR3 plus reference TRBV7-2 and TRBJ2-7, the full variable domain is GAGVSQSPSNKVTEKGKDVELRCDPISGHTALYWYRQSLGQGLEFLIYFQGNSAPDKSGLPSDRFSAERTGGSVSTLTIQRTQQEDSAVYLCASRPDRPLRYEQYFGPGTRLTVT.

The rearrangement joins TRBV7-9 to TRBJ2-3; TRBD1 might be the D (5 bases). Per the germline V gene, CDR1 is SEHNR and CDR2 is FQNEAQ (reference sequence). Between the trimmed V and J ends, which lost 5 bases and 6 bases, there was a span of 12 bases. The CDR3 length is 13 residues. CDR3 in DNA: TGTGCCAGCAGCCGGACACCAAAGGATACGCAGTATTTT. Translation: CASSRTPKDTQYF.

This clone showed up just once. This sequence joins TRBV18 and TRBJ2-7; D is possibly TRBD1 (6 bases). V was trimmed by 3 bases and J by 2 bases, leaving 11 bases between them. The CDR3 has 14 residues. The germline V gene has CDR1 KGHSH and CDR2 LQKENI. CDR3 nucleotides: TGTGCCAGCTCACCGGTTACAGGGACCTACGAGCAGTACTTC. Amino acid sequence: CASSPVTGTYEQYF.

The chain is built from TRBV18 and TRBJ1-4; 9 bases fit TRBD1. Germline V CDR1 and CDR2: KGHSH, LQKENI. The CDR3 is made up of 15 amino acids. V dropped 6 bases and J dropped 8; count of bases not matched to a gene: 10. CDR3 loop: CASSPGQGKGEKLFF. The CDR3, as DNA: TGTGCCAGCTCCCCAGGACAGGGGAAGGGAGAAAAACTGTTTTTT.